A selection of T cell receptor beta chains follows, all from one sample in a study of a mutant IDH1 vaccine in newly diagnosed glioma. These receptors lack a known antigen. Only in-frame clones appear in the TCRdb table, and some are missing; sequencing was by immunoSEQ multiplex PCR. The sample lists about 64,000 clones, 70% to 85% occurring once. Sequencing used PBMCs, obtained from a glioma patient whose treatment included an IDH1 peptide vaccine. The receptors stem from a woman in her fifties or sixties with glioma. The CDR3 runs from the conserved cysteine through the conserved F or W. D genes are given only for firm matches. Size tells how often a clone was seen (once, few, many) or the class of an expanded clone, and some rows leave it out.

J gene: TRBJ1-3
CDR3 length: 14
clone size: -
V gene: TRBV6-5
D gene: -
CDR3 protein: CASSPQGAVNTIYF
CDR3 DNA: TGTGCCAGCAGTCCCCAGGGTGCGGTAAACACCATATATTTT

J gene: TRBJ2-5
CDR3 length: 14
clone size: -
V gene: TRBV11-1
D gene: TRBD2
CDR3 protein: CASSWVAGQETQYF
CDR3 DNA: TGTGCCAGCAGCTGGGTAGCGGGACAAGAGACCCAGTACTTC

J gene: TRBJ1-4
CDR3 length: 17
clone size: -
V gene: TRBV5-5
D gene: -
CDR3 protein: CASSSLPNRSRNEKLFF
CDR3 DNA: TGTGCCAGCAGCTCGTTACCGAATCGGTCACGTAATGAAAAACTGTTTTTT

J gene: TRBJ2-7
CDR3 length: 15
clone size: -
V gene: TRBV29-1
D gene: -
CDR3 protein: CSVATRGTVTYEQYF
CDR3 DNA: TGCAGCGTTGCTACCCGAGGAACCGTCACCTACGAGCAGTACTTC

J gene: TRBJ2-7
CDR3 length: 12
clone size: once
V gene: TRBV5-1
D gene: -
CDR3 protein: CASRPSSYEQYF
CDR3 DNA: TGCGCCAGCAGACCAAGCTCCTACGAGCAGTACTTC

J gene: TRBJ1-3
CDR3 length: 18
clone size: once
V gene: TRBV4-1
D gene: -
CDR3 protein: CASSQKPLGPNSGNTIYF
CDR3 DNA: TGCGCCAGCAGCCAAAAGCCGCTTGGGCCGAACTCTGGAAACACCATATATTTT

J gene: TRBJ2-7
CDR3 length: 11
clone size: -
V gene: TRBV5-1
D gene: -
CDR3 protein: CASRQGYEQYF
CDR3 DNA: TGCGCCAGCAGACAGGGTTACGAGCAGTACTTC

J gene: TRBJ1-2
CDR3 length: 16
clone size: -
V gene: TRBV19
D gene: -
CDR3 protein: CASSIDPGPTHYGYTF
CDR3 DNA: TGTGCCAGTAGTATAGATCCGGGTCCGACCCACTATGGCTACACCTTC

J gene: TRBJ2-2
CDR3 length: 21
clone size: -
V gene: TRBV4-1
D gene: TRBD2
CDR3 protein: CASSQRALAGGKRINTGELFF
CDR3 DNA: TGCGCCAGCAGCCAACGGGCGCTAGCGGGGGGGAAAAGGATTAACACCGGGGAGCTGTTTTTT

J gene: TRBJ1-1
CDR3 length: 13
clone size: -
V gene: TRBV7-3
D gene: -
CDR3 protein: CASRSQGNTEAFF
CDR3 DNA: TGTGCCAGCAGATCACAGGGGAACACTGAAGCTTTCTTT

J gene: TRBJ2-1
CDR3 length: 14
clone size: -
V gene: TRBV14
D gene: -
CDR3 protein: CASSQDYGANEQFF
CDR3 DNA: TGTGCCAGCAGCCAAGATTATGGCGCCAATGAGCAGTTCTTC

J gene: TRBJ1-1
CDR3 length: 13
clone size: -
V gene: TRBV6-6
D gene: -
CDR3 protein: CATRERAGTEAFF
CDR3 DNA: TGTGCCACAAGGGAGAGAGCGGGCACTGAAGCTTTCTTT

J gene: TRBJ2-1
CDR3 length: 17
clone size: -
V gene: TRBV4-1
D gene: TRBD2
CDR3 protein: CASSQPSGGAKGNEQFF
CDR3 DNA: TGCGCCAGCAGCCAACCTAGCGGGGGGGCGAAGGGGAATGAGCAGTTCTTC

J gene: TRBJ2-1
CDR3 length: 13
clone size: -
V gene: TRBV28
D gene: TRBD1
CDR3 protein: CASLTGGYNEQFF
CDR3 DNA: TGTGCCAGCTTGACAGGGGGCTACAATGAGCAGTTCTTC

J gene: TRBJ2-2
CDR3 length: 14
clone size: -
V gene: TRBV27
D gene: TRBD2
CDR3 protein: CASKRGSSTGELFF
CDR3 DNA: TGTGCCAGTAAGCGGGGGTCATCAACCGGGGAGCTGTTTTTT

J gene: TRBJ2-7
CDR3 length: 14
clone size: -
V gene: TRBV15
D gene: -
CDR3 protein: CATSRDLGGLEQYF
CDR3 DNA: TGTGCCACCAGCAGAGATTTAGGCGGGTTGGAGCAGTACTTC

J gene: TRBJ2-7
CDR3 length: 15
clone size: -
V gene: TRBV7-2
D gene: -
CDR3 protein: CASSFSGRGSYEQYF
CDR3 DNA: TGTGCCAGCAGCTTCAGCGGAAGGGGGTCCTACGAGCAGTACTTC

J gene: TRBJ1-2
CDR3 length: 14
clone size: -
V gene: TRBV7-2
D gene: TRBD1
CDR3 protein: CASSFGQVNYGYTF
CDR3 DNA: TGTGCCAGCAGCTTTGGACAGGTTAACTATGGCTACACCTTC

J gene: TRBJ1-2
CDR3 length: 13
clone size: -
V gene: TRBV6-5
D gene: -
CDR3 protein: CASSQGTTIGYTF
CDR3 DNA: TGTGCCAGCTCGCAGGGGACAACTATCGGCTACACCTTC

J gene: TRBJ2-7
CDR3 length: 14
clone size: once
V gene: TRBV7-8
D gene: TRBD2
CDR3 protein: CASSRGGPIYEQYF
CDR3 DNA: TGTGCCAGCAGCCGCGGGGGGCCGATCTACGAGCAGTACTTC

J gene: TRBJ1-5
CDR3 length: 14
clone size: -
V gene: TRBV19
D gene: -
CDR3 protein: CASSTQGTNQPQHF
CDR3 DNA: TGTGCCAGTAGTACACAGGGTACCAATCAGCCCCAGCATTTT

J gene: TRBJ2-7
CDR3 length: 16
clone size: once
V gene: TRBV7-9
D gene: TRBD2
CDR3 protein: CASSHSGGGRVYEQYF
CDR3 DNA: TGTGCCAGCAGCCACTCGGGGGGTGGCCGAGTTTACGAGCAGTACTTC

J gene: TRBJ1-1
CDR3 length: 13
clone size: -
V gene: TRBV7-8
D gene: TRBD1
CDR3 protein: CASHRGMRTEAFF
CDR3 DNA: TGTGCCAGTCACAGGGGAATGCGCACTGAAGCTTTCTTT